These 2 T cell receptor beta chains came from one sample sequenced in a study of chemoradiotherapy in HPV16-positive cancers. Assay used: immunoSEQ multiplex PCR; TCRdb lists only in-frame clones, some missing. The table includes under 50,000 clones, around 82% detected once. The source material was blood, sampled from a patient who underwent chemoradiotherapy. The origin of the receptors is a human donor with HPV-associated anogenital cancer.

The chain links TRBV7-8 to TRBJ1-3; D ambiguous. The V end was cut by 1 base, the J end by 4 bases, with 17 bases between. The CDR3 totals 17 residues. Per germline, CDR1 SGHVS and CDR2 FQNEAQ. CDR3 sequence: CASSLGRRRGSGNTIYF. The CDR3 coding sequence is TGTGCCAGCAGCTTAGGACGTCGGCGGGGTTCAGGAAACACCATATATTTT.

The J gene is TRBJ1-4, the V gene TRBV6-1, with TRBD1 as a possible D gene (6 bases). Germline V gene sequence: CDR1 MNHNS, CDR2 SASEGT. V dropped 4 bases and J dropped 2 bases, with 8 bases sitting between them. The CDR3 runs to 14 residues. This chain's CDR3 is CASSGGLTNEKLFF. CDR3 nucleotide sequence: TGTGCCAGCAGTGGGGGGCTTACTAATGAAAAACTGTTTTTT.